Listed here are 20 T cell receptor beta chains from one sample, sequenced in a study of blood T cells in healthy people across ages. Sample-barcoded 5' priming and a J-beta primer mix drove a second PCR of roughly 6 to 12 cycles. TCRdb re-called the 5' RACE reads through MiXCR, storing one row per CDR3 protein. The sample lists about 810,000 distinct CDR3 sequences, 36% occurring once. Sequences were obtained from blood. These receptor sequences come from a man younger than 35 in good health.

The chain joins TRBV12-3 or TRBV12-4 to TRBJ2-7; maybe TRBD1 (5 bases). This CDR3 contains 12 residues. V was cut by 6 bases and J by 6 bases, with 12 bases left in between. CDR3 loop: CASRRTPSEQYF. CDR3 nucleotide sequence: TGTGCCAGCAGAAGGACACCCTCCGAGCAGTACTTC.

The J gene is TRBJ2-5, the V gene TRBV30; 8 bases align to TRBD1. Gene TRBJ2-7 matches the end of the DNA better, so the J call may be wrong. Germline V gene data show CDR1 as GTSNPN and CDR2 as SVGIG (reference sequence). The length of the CDR3 is 13 residues. CDR3: CAAEDRGNYEQYF. The CDR3 DNA sequence: TGTGCCGCGGAAGACAGGGGTAACTACGAGCAGTACTTC.

The CDR3 DNA follows: TGTGCCAGCAAGGGGATAGGGTCGGATGGCTACACCTTC. Amino acid sequence: CASKGIGSDGYTF. The V call is TRBV6-5, the J call TRBJ1-2, with D perhaps matching TRBD1 (5 bases). Trimming removed 7 bases from V and 6 bases from J, with 15 bases in between. Per the germline V gene, CDR1 is MNHEY and CDR2 is SVGAGI. The CDR3 has 13 residues.

In regard to this clonotype: One base away lies a much larger clone, so this may be a sequencing read error. This chain links TRBV20-1 with TRBJ2-5; no reliable D call. CDR3 length equals 15 residues. V gave up 6 bases and J gave up 11 bases, with 28 bases separating them. Germline assignment: CDR1 DFQATT and CDR2 SNEGSKA (reference sequence). This chain's CDR3 is CSAPPRANAAYEQYF. In DNA form, the CDR3 reads TGCAGTGCACCCCCCCGAGCGAACGCGGCCTATGAGCAGTACTTC.

This chain uses TRBV19 with TRBJ2-2; D possibly corresponds to TRBD1 (6 bases). The V gene's germline CDR1 is LNHDA and CDR2 SQIVND (reference sequence). The germline V and J ends were trimmed by 5 bases and 4 bases, with 17 bases remaining between them. The CDR3 is 16 amino acids. The CDR3 here is CASSPDSGGRTGELFF. The CDR3 bases are TGTGCCAGTAGTCCGGACAGTGGAGGTCGCACCGGGGAGCTGTTTTTT.

This clonotype was counted at least ten times. The gene calls are TRBV12-3 or TRBV12-4 and TRBJ2-5; no firm D call. The V and J ends lost 6 bases and 11 bases respectively, with 16 bases between them. The CDR3 spans 12 residues. CDR3 in amino acids: CASSLSSNEQYF. The CDR3 coding sequence is TGTGCCAGCAGCTTATCTTCCAATGAGCAGTACTTC.

The chain uses TRBV2 and TRBJ2-1, with a tentative D call TRBD2 (5 bases). The CDR3 length is 14 residues. CDR1 is SNHLY, CDR2 FYNNEI, per germline. V lost 1 base to trimming and J lost 4 bases, with 8 bases between them. CDR3 bases: TGTGCCAGCAGTGAAGTTAGGACTTACAATGAGCAGTTCTTC. Its translation: CASSEVRTYNEQFF.

The chain is built from TRBV2 and TRBJ1-2; TRBD1 aligns across 7 bases. The germline CDR1 and CDR2 sequences are SNHLY and FYNNEI. Trimming cost V 6 bases and J 7 bases; bases outside gene matches: 17. This CDR3 is built from 16 residues. The CDR3 DNA reads TGTGCCAGCAGAGAATTACTACAGGGGAATTGGGGTGGCTACACCTTC. Its protein is CASRELLQGNWGGYTF.

The table lists this clonotype with a few counts. The chain recombines TRBV7-9 with TRBJ2-1, with 8 bases aligning to TRBD2. The CDR3 has 14 residues. V lost 5 bases, J lost 8 bases, and 8 bases stayed unmatched. CDR1 and CDR2 from the germline V gene are SEHNR and FQNEAQ (reference sequence). For the CDR3, the DNA is TGTGCCAGCAGCCTATCGGGACTAGACCATGAGCAGTTCTTC. Translated: CASSLSGLDHEQFF.

This clonotype was detected a few times. V gene TRBV20-1 combines with J gene TRBJ2-1; D is unresolved. The length of the CDR3 is 14 residues. Trimming took off 6 bases at V and 7 bases at J, with 19 bases between the two ends. CDR1 DFQATT and CDR2 SNEGSKA come from the germline V gene (reference sequence). CDR3 nucleotides: TGCAGTGCCCCCGACCTAAAAATGGGAAATGAGCAGTTCTTC. Its translation is CSAPDLKMGNEQFF.

Regarding this clonotype: This may stem from a read error, because a much larger clone lies one nucleotide away. The chain couples TRBV24-1 to TRBJ2-1, with 9 bases lining up with TRBD1. There are 17 residues in the CDR3. The germline V gene encodes CDR1 KGHDR and CDR2 SFDVKD. CDR3 nucleotides: TGTGCCGCCAGTGATCCTGGAGGGACAGGGCCTTACAATGAGCAGTTCTTC. Encoded protein: CAASDPGGTGPYNEQFF.

Regarding this clonotype: Given a much more abundant clone one base away, this may be a read error. The V gene is TRBV29-1, the J gene TRBJ2-5, with 7 nucleotides matching TRBD1. CDR3 size: 14 residues. The J segment lost 5 bases and the V segment lost 8 bases, leaving 14 bases of the junction unmatched. The germline V gene encodes CDR1 SQVTM and CDR2 ANQGSEA. The CDR3 spells CSLWAGGIGETQYF. CDR3 DNA: TGCAGCCTGTGGGCAGGGGGAATTGGGGAGACCCAGTACTTC.

The J gene is TRBJ1-6, the V gene TRBV6-2 or TRBV6-3; D remains unclear. The CDR3 extends over 17 amino acids. The germline CDR1 and CDR2 sequences are MNHEY and SVGEGT. V was cut by 7 bases and J by 10 bases, with 26 bases left in between. CDR3 in amino acids: CASTIQRAEAGSSPLHF. CDR3 bases: TGTGCCAGCACCATTCAGAGGGCCGAGGCTGGGAGCTCACCCCTCCACTTT.

This clonotype was seen a handful of times. A read error may account for a junction end that differs from germline. The rearrangement uses TRBV12-3 or TRBV12-4 and TRBJ1-5; D gene ambiguous. This CDR3 is built from 15 residues. As DNA, the CDR3 is TGTGCCAGCAGGCCGGAGACGGCGAGCAGTCAGCCCCAGCATTTT. Translation: CASRPETASSQPQHF.

In this sample, this clonotype turned up a few times. This sequence joins TRBV5-6 and TRBJ2-5; D may match TRBD1 or TRBD2 (5 bases each). This CDR3 is 14 amino acids long. Germline V gene data show CDR1 as SGHDT and CDR2 as YYEEEE. V shed 3 bases and J shed 1 base, with 10 bases lying between them. The CDR3 sequence: CASSSGPFQETQYF. The CDR3 DNA is TGTGCCAGCAGCTCGGGACCCTTCCAAGAGACCCAGTACTTC.

Details on this clonotype: A junction end diverges from the germline sequence, so it may reflect a read error. This chain links TRBV6-4 with TRBJ2-3, with unresolved D. The V gene's germline CDR1 is MRHNA and CDR2 SNTAGT. The CDR3 loop spans 12 amino acids. The DNA for the CDR3 is TGTGCCGGCAGCCCGAATACAGATACGCAGTATTTT. Translating gives CAGSPNTDTQYF.

This clonotype was picked up a small number of times. V gene TRBV29-1 combines with J gene TRBJ2-1, with TRBD1 matching over 10 bases. Unmatched junction bases numbered 7, after V lost 2 bases and J lost 9 bases. The CDR3 spans 14 residues. Germline V gene sequence: CDR1 SQVTM, CDR2 ANQGSEA. CDR3: CSVESGQGVGEQFF. As DNA, the CDR3 is TGCAGCGTTGAATCCGGACAGGGGGTAGGTGAGCAGTTCTTC.

V usage is TRBV29-1 and J usage is TRBJ2-5; 7 bases are a match to TRBD1. Germline V gene lookup returns CDR1 SQVTM and CDR2 ANQGSEA. Trimming at V came to 3 bases and at J to 4 bases, leaving 2 bases not matched to a gene. This CDR3 has 12 residues. This CDR3 is CSVDRGRETQYF. The CDR3, as DNA: TGCAGCGTTGACAGGGGGAGAGAGACCCAGTACTTC.

This rearrangement joins TRBV12-3 or TRBV12-4 to TRBJ2-3; D gene ambiguous. Trimming cost V 3 bases and J 10 bases, with 11 bases left between them. The CDR3 runs 12 residues. The CDR3 region is CASSFREDAQYF. CDR3 bases: TGTGCCAGCAGTTTCAGAGAGGATGCGCAGTATTTT.

There are a few counts of this clonotype. The chain couples TRBV7-9 to TRBJ1-2; D not resolved. The germline V gene has CDR1 SEHNR and CDR2 FQNEAQ (reference sequence). The CDR3 sequence is 13 residues long. Trimming pared 5 bases from V and 8 bases from J, leaving 15 bases between. CDR3 in amino acids: CASSLLERSGYTF. The CDR3 DNA sequence: TGTGCCAGCAGCCTCTTGGAGCGTAGCGGCTACACCTTC.